The sequence of this T cell receptor beta chain was determined in a study of control samples from healthy donors and cancer patients. Method: immunoSEQ multiplex PCR; TCRdb's copy keeps in-frame clones and lacks some. The repertoire consists of 150,000 or so clones, with just over 85% occurring once and the leading ten covering under 2%. The CDR3 consists of 14 residues. Germline values: CDR1 MNHEY, CDR2 SMNVEV (reference sequence). V trimming: 3 bases; J trimming: 5 bases; junction bases outside the gene matches: 3. This receptor was taken from a man aged 18 to 30 in good health. Sequenced material: blood. The rearrangement uses TRBV27 and TRBJ1-5; 8 bases are a match to TRBD1. CDR3 protein: CASSLGTGYQPQHF. The CDR3 DNA sequence: TGTGCCAGCAGTTTGGGGACAGGTTATCAGCCCCAGCATTTT.